These 4 T cell receptor beta chains were all obtained from the same sample, sequenced in a study of T cell changes during pregnancy in multiple sclerosis. TCRdb's table, derived via immunoSEQ multiplex PCR, lists solely in-frame clones and lacks some. The sample holds 25,000 to 40,000 clones, 80% to 90% seen once. The material sequenced was CD8+ T cells from peripheral blood mononuclear cells, taken in the third trimester of pregnancy. These TCRs come from a female donor with multiple sclerosis, enrolled in a pregnancy study.

This chain joins TRBV7-9 and TRBJ2-7; TRBD2 might be the D (6 bases). V lost 6 bases, J lost 0 bases, and 18 bases lay in between. In germline, CDR1 is SEHNR, CDR2 FQNEAQ (reference sequence). This CDR3 region has 16 residues. CDR3 sequence (DNA): TGTGCCAGCAGTCCCCGGGGGACTTTGAGCTCCTACGAGCAGTACTTC. It specifies CASSPRGTLSSYEQYF.

The rearrangement joins TRBV4-1 to TRBJ1-3; D call uncertain. Germline-derived CDR1 and CDR2 are MGHRA and YSYEKL. This CDR3 contains 13 residues. The V end was cut by 4 bases, the J end by 7 bases, with 11 bases between. The CDR3 region has the DNA TGCGCCAGCAGCCCTTCGGACTTCAACACCATATATTTT. This gives the protein CASSPSDFNTIYF.

The chain links TRBV25-1 to TRBJ2-7, with D uncertain. The CDR3 extends over 12 amino acids. Germline CDR1 reads MGHDK; CDR2 reads SYGVNS. Trimming stripped 2 bases from V and 3 bases from J, with 5 bases between. In DNA, the CDR3 is TGTGCCAGCAGTGAACGGGTCTACGAGCAGTACTTC. This gives the protein CASSERVYEQYF.

The V and J genes are TRBV9 and TRBJ1-2, with D maybe TRBD1 (6 bases). Trimming pared 6 bases from V and 3 bases from J, leaving 15 bases between. Germline V gene lookup returns CDR1 SGDLS and CDR2 YYNGEE. There are 14 residues in the CDR3. CDR3 bases: TGTGCCAGCACTCTAGGGGGGGGCGACTATGGCTACACCTTC. It is translated as CASTLGGGDYGYTF.